The entry below gives a single T cell receptor (beta chain) sequence along with its context. Blood samples were obtained at baseline, cycle 4 day 1, and cycle 7 day 1. Trimming removed 10 bases at V and 8 bases at J, with 23 bases between. Per the germline V gene, CDR1 is MDHEN and CDR2 is SYDVKM. This CDR3 spans 14 amino acids. Libraries were prepared by immunoSEQ multiplex PCR; TCRdb keeps only in-frame clonotypes and omits some of them. The table records about 58,000 clones, roughly 88% of them present only once. This entry belongs to a study of OX40 agonist ivuxolimab in advanced cancers. The overall study: In this trial design, patients received ivuxolimab intravenously at 0.01 to 10 mg/kg every 2 weeks.

This sample comprised CD4+ or CD8+ T cells sorted from blood, obtained in a trial of the OX40 agonist ivuxolimab. The clonotype comes from an adult with an advanced solid tumor such as melanoma, head and neck, liver or kidney cancer. The chain employs TRBV28 and TRBJ1-2, with D tentatively TRBD1 (6 bases). CDR3 loop: CATRRSGGADGYTF. CDR3 nucleotide sequence: TGTGCCACCAGGAGGAGTGGGGGCGCGGACGGCTACACCTTC.